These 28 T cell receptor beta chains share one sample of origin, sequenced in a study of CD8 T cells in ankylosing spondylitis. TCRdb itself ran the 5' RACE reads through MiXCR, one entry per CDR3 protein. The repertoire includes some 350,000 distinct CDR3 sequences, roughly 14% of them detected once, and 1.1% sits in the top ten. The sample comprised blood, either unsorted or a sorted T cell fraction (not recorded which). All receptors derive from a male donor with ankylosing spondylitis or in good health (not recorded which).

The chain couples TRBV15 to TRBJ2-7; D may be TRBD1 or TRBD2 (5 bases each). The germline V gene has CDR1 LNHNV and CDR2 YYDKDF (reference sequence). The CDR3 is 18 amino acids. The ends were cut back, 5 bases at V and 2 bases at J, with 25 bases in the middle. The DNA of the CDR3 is TGTGCCACCAGCTCCTATCCTAGAGAGGGGTCTATCACCTACGAGCAGTACTTC. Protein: CATSSYPREGSITYEQYF. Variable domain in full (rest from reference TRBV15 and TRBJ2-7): DAMVIQNPRYQVTQFGKPVTLSCSQTLNHNVMYWYQQKSSQAPKLLFHYYDKDFNNEADTPDNFQSRRPNTSFCFLDIRSPGLGDTAMYLCATSSYPREGSITYEQYFGPGTRLTVT.

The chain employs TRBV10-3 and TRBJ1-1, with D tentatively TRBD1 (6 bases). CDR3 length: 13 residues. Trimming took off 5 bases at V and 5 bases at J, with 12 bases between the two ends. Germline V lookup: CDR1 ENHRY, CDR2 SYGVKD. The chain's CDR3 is CAISTGMVTEAFF. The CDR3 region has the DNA TGTGCCATCAGTACAGGGATGGTAACTGAAGCTTTCTTT.

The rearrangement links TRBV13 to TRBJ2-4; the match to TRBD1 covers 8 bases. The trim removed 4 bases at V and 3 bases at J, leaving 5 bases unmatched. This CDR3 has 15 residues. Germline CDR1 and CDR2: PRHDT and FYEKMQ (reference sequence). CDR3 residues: CASSSGQGDKNIQYF. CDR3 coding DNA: TGTGCCAGCAGCTCTGGACAGGGTGACAAAAACATTCAGTACTTC.

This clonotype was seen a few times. DNA for the CDR3: TGCAGTGCTGACGCCGGGACTAGCGGGAGGTCGTACGAGCAGTACTTC. Amino acid sequence: CSADAGTSGRSYEQYF. This chain connects TRBV20-1 to TRBJ2-7, with TRBD2 matching 15 bases. Germline CDR1 and CDR2: DFQATT and SNEGSKA (reference sequence). The CDR3 totals 16 residues. Trimming cost V 5 bases and J 4 bases; bases outside gene matches: 9.

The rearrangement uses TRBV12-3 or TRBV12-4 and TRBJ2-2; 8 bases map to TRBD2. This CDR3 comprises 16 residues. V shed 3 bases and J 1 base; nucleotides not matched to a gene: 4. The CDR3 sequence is CASSFGRGLNTGELFF. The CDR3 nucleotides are TGTGCCAGCAGTTTCGGGAGGGGACTGAACACCGGGGAGCTGTTTTTT.

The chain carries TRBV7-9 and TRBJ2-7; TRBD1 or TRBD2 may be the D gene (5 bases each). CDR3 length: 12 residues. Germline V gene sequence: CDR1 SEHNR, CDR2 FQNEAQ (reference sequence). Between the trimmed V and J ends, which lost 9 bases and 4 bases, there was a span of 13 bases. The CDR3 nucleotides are TGTGCCAGTACACCGGGGCCTTACGAGCAGTACTTC. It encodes CASTPGPYEQYF.

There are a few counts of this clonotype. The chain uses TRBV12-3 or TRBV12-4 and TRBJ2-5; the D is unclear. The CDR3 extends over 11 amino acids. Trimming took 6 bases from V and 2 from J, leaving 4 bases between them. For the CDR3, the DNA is TGTGCCAGCAGGGGACAAGAGACCCAGTACTTC. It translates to CASRGQETQYF.

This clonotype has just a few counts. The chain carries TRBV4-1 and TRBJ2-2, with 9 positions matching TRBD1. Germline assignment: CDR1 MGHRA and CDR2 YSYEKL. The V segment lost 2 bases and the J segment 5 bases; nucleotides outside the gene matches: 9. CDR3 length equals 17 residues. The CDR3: CASSQHWTGARTGELFF. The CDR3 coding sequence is TGCGCCAGCAGCCAACACTGGACAGGGGCGAGGACCGGGGAGCTGTTTTTT.

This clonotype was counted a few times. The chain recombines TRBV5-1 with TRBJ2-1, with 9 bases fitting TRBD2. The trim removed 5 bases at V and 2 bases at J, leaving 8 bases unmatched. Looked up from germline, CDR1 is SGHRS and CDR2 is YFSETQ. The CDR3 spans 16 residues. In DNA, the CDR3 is TGCGCCAGCAGTCCGGTAGCGGGAGCGCCCTACAATGAGCAGTTCTTC. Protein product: CASSPVAGAPYNEQFF.

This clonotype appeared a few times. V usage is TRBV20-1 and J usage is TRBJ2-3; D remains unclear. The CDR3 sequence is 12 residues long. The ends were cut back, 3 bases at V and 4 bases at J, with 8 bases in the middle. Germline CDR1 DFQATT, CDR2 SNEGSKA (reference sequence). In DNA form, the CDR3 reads TGCAGTGCTAGGGGGTTCTCAGATACGCAGTATTTT. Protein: CSARGFSDTQYF.

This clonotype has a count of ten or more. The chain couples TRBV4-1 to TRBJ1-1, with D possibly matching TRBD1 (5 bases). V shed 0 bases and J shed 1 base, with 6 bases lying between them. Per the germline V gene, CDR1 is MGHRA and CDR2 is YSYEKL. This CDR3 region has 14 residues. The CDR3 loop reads CASSQDDRNTEAFF. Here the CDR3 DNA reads TGCGCCAGCAGCCAAGATGACAGGAACACTGAAGCTTTCTTT.

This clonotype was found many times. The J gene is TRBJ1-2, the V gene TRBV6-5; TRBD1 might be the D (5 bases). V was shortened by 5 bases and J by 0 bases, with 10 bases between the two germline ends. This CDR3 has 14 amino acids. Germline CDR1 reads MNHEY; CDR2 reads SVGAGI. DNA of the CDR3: TGTGCCAGCAGTAGGGACCTAACTAACTATGGCTACACCTTC. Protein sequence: CASSRDLTNYGYTF.

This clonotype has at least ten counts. This CDR3 is CASSSGGYEQYF. The CDR3 DNA follows: TGTGCCAGCAGCTCAGGGGGGTACGAGCAGTACTTC. This chain joins TRBV6-5 and TRBJ2-7, with D perhaps matching TRBD1 (7 bases). The CDR3 totals 12 residues. Trimming pared 6 bases from V and 4 bases from J, leaving 10 bases between. CDR1 is MNHEY, CDR2 SVGAGI, per germline.

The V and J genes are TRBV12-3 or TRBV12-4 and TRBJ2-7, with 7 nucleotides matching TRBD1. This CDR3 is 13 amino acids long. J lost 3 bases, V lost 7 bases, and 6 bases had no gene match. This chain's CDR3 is CASTPNRGYEQYF. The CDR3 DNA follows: TGTGCCAGCACCCCCAACAGGGGCTACGAGCAGTACTTC.

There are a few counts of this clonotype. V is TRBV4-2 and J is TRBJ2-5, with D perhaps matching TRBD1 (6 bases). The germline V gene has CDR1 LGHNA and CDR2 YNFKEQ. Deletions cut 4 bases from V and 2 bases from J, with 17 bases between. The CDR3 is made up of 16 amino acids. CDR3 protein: CASSRSDRGGQETQYF. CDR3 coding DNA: TGTGCCAGCAGCCGGTCCGATAGAGGGGGACAAGAGACCCAGTACTTC.

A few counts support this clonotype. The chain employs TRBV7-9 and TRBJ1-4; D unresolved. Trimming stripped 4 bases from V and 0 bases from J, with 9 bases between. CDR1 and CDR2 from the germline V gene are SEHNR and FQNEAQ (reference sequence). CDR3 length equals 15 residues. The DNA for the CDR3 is TGTGCCAGCAGCTCTGGTATGGCAACTAATGAAAAACTGTTTTTT. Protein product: CASSSGMATNEKLFF.

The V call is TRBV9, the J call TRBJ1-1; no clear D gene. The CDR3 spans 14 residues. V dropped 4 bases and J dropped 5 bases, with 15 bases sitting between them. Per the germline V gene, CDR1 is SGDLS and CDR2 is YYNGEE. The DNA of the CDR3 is TGTGCCAGCAGCCCTCGGGCGGGCGGGACTGAAGCTTTCTTT. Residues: CASSPRAGGTEAFF.

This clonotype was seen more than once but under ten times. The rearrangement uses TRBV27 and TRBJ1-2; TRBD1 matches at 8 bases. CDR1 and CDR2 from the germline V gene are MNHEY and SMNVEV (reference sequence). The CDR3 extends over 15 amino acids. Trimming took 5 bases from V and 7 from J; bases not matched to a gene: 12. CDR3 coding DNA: TGTGCCAGCAGTGCCACTGTCCAGGGGGCCGGTGGCTACACCTTC. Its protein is CASSATVQGAGGYTF.

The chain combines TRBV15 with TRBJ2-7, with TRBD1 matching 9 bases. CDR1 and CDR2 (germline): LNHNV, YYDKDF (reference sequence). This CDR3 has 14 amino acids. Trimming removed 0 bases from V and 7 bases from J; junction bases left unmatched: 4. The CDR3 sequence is CATSREQGAGEQYF. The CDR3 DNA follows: TGTGCCACCAGCAGAGAACAGGGGGCAGGAGAGCAGTACTTC.

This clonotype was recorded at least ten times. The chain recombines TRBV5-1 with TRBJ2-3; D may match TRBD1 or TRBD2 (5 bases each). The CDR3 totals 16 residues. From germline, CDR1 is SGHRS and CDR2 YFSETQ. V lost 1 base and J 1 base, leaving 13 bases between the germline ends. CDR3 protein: CASSLKGQGGTDTQYF. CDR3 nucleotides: TGCGCCAGCAGCTTGAAAGGGCAGGGAGGCACAGATACGCAGTATTTT.

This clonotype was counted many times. CDR3 residues: CASKTGVSGNTIYF. DNA for the CDR3: TGTGCCAGCAAAACAGGGGTCTCTGGAAACACCATATATTTT. This chain connects TRBV6-1 to TRBJ1-3; 7 nucleotides line up with TRBD1. Trimming took 7 bases from V and 0 from J; bases not matched to a gene: 3. Germline V CDR1 and CDR2: MNHNS, SASEGT. The CDR3 sequence is 14 residues long.

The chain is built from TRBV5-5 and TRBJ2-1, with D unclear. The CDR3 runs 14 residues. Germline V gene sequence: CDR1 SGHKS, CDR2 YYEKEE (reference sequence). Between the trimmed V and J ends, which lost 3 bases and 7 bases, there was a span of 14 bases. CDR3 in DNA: TGTGCCAGCAGCTCTTGGCCCCAAACTAATGAGCAGTTCTTC. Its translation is CASSSWPQTNEQFF.

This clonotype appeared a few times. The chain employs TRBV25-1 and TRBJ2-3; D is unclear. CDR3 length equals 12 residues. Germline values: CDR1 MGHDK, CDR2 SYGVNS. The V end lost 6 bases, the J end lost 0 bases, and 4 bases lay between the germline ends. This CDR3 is CASRHSTDTQYF. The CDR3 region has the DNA TGTGCCAGCAGGCATAGCACAGATACGCAGTATTTT.

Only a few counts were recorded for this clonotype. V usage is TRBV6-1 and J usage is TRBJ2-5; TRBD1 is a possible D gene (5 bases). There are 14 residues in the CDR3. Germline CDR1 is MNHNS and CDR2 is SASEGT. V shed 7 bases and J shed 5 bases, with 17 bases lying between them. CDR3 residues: CASTPGARKETQYF. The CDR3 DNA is TGTGCCAGCACCCCTGGGGCTAGGAAGGAGACCCAGTACTTC.

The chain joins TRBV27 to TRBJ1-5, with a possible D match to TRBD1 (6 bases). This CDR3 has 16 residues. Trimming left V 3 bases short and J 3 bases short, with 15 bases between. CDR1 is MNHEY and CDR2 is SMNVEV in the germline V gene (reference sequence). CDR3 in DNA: TGTGCCAGCAGTTTCTTTAGCAGGGGAATCAATCAGCCCCAGCATTTT. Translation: CASSFFSRGINQPQHF.

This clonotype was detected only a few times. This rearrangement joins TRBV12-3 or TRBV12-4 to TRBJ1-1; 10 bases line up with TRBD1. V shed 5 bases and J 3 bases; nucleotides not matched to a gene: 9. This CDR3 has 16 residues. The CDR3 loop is CASSADRGPGDTEAFF. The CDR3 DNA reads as TGTGCCAGCAGTGCCGACAGGGGGCCGGGGGACACTGAAGCTTTCTTT.

The CDR3 nucleotides are TGTGCCAGCAGCTTACAGACAGGGGCCGAAACCCTTTACTTC. Protein sequence: CASSLQTGAETLYF. The chain uses TRBV5-6 and TRBJ2-7, with TRBD1 identical over 8 bases. The CDR3 spans 14 residues. Germline V CDR1 and CDR2: SGHDT, YYEEEE. J gave up 13 bases and V 2 bases, and 14 bases lay outside the gene matches.

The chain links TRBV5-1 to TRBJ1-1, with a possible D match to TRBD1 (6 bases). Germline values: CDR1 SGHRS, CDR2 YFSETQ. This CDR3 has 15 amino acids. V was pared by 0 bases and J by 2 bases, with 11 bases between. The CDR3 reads CASSLAGQSNTEAFF. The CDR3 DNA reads TGCGCCAGCAGCTTGGCAGGACAGAGCAACACTGAAGCTTTCTTT.